The rows below give T cell receptor beta chains drawn from one sample of a study of early T cells in non-severe SARS-CoV-2 infection. TCRdb redid the calling of the 5' RACE reads with MiXCR, one entry per CDR3 protein. The data show tens of thousands of distinct CDR3 sequences, around 10% seen once. Sequencing used whole blood. These receptors all come from an adult who was a healthcare worker with PCR-confirmed SARS-CoV-2 infection or an uninfected control (not recorded which). Both conserved end residues are part of each CDR3. D genes are given only for firm matches. A clone size is listed for some rows: how often the clone was seen (once, few, many), or a class if it is expanded.

J: TRBJ1-1; V: TRBV7-3; D: NA; size: NA; CDR3: CASSRDPMNTEAFF; DNA: TGTGCCAGCAGCCGGGACCCTATGAACACTGAAGCTTTCTTT
J: TRBJ2-2; V: TRBV29-1; D: NA; size: few; CDR3: CSVTRSGELFF; DNA: TGCAGCGTTACTAGATCTGGGGAGCTGTTTTTT
J: TRBJ1-1; V: TRBV6-1; D: NA; size: many; CDR3: CASRLEGQVTEAFF; DNA: TGTGCCAGCAGGCTGGAGGGGCAGGTCACTGAAGCTTTCTTT
J: TRBJ2-5; V: TRBV11-2; D: NA; size: NA; CDR3: CASSLEIGGQETQYF; DNA: TGTGCCAGCAGCTTAGAAATTGGGGGGCAAGAGACCCAGTACTTC
J: TRBJ2-5; V: TRBV11-2; D: NA; size: NA; CDR3: CASSLALAGQETQYF; DNA: TGTGCCAGCAGCTTAGCACTAGCAGGTCAAGAGACCCAGTACTTC
J: TRBJ1-5; V: TRBV2; D: NA; size: few; CDR3: CASRGAGSPGPQHF; DNA: TGTGCCAGCAGGGGGGCAGGCAGCCCGGGACCCCAGCATTTT
J: TRBJ2-7; V: TRBV9; D: NA; size: few; CDR3: CASSVDGRPYEQYF; DNA: TGTGCCAGCAGCGTAGATGGGCGCCCCTACGAGCAGTACTTC
J: TRBJ2-1; V: TRBV5-5; D: NA; size: NA; CDR3: CASSPLARNPYNEQFF; DNA: TGTGCCAGCAGCCCCCTTGCGAGGAACCCTTACAATGAGCAGTTCTTC
J: TRBJ2-7; V: TRBV7-9; D: TRBD1; size: many; CDR3: CASVLQGAVYEQYF; DNA: TGTGCCAGCGTCCTACAGGGGGCCGTGTACGAGCAGTACTTC
J: TRBJ2-3; V: TRBV20-1; D: TRBD2; size: many; CDR3: CSAPSKRGLDTQYF; DNA: TGCAGTGCCCCTTCAAAGCGGGGGTTGGATACGCAGTATTTT
J: TRBJ1-1; V: TRBV29-1; D: NA; size: few; CDR3: CSVRGDTYTEAFF; DNA: TGCAGCGTGAGGGGGGACACCTACACTGAAGCTTTCTTT
J: TRBJ2-3; V: TRBV7-2; D: NA; size: NA; CDR3: CASSATFTDTQYF; DNA: TGTGCCAGCAGCGCCACGTTCACAGATACGCAGTATTTT
J: TRBJ2-7; V: TRBV3-1; D: NA; size: NA; CDR3: CASSPGVTHEQYF; DNA: TGTGCCAGCAGCCCGGGAGTTACCCACGAGCAGTACTTC
J: TRBJ1-1; V: TRBV24-1; D: NA; size: NA; CDR3: CATRRAGDTEAFF; DNA: TGTGCCACCCGAAGGGCCGGGGACACTGAAGCTTTCTTT
J: TRBJ1-1; V: TRBV18; D: TRBD1; size: many; CDR3: CASSRDRDTEAFF; DNA: TGTGCCAGCTCACGGGACAGGGACACTGAAGCTTTCTTT
J: TRBJ2-1; V: TRBV10-3; D: NA; size: few; CDR3: CAISGPHNEQFF; DNA: TGTGCCATCAGTGGCCCCCACAATGAGCAGTTCTTC
J: TRBJ2-1; V: TRBV9; D: NA; size: NA; CDR3: CASSVDGGLFAEQFF; DNA: TGTGCCAGCAGCGTAGACGGGGGGCTTTTCGCGGAGCAGTTCTTC
J: TRBJ2-7; V: TRBV19; D: TRBD1; size: many; CDR3: CASSTTGLGISYEQYF; DNA: TGTGCCAGTAGTACGACAGGGCTGGGGATATCCTACGAGCAGTACTTC
J: TRBJ2-7; V: TRBV28; D: NA; size: few; CDR3: CASASIGQSAPYEQYF; DNA: TGTGCCAGCGCGTCCATAGGACAATCCGCCCCCTACGAGCAGTACTTC
J: TRBJ2-1; V: TRBV5-4; D: NA; size: few; CDR3: CASSPTWGNEQFF; DNA: TGTGCCAGCAGCCCGACCTGGGGCAATGAGCAGTTCTTC
J: TRBJ2-3; V: TRBV5-1; D: NA; size: few; CDR3: CASSSTVTDTQYF; DNA: TGCGCCAGCAGCTCGACAGTTACAGATACGCAGTATTTT
J: TRBJ1-4; V: TRBV7-9; D: TRBD1; size: many; CDR3: CASSWGTGFQGEKLFF; DNA: TGTGCCAGCAGCTGGGGGACAGGGTTCCAAGGTGAAAAACTGTTTTTT
J: TRBJ2-2; V: TRBV2; D: NA; size: few; CDR3: CASSVRGGGELFF; DNA: TGTGCCAGCAGTGTGAGAGGAGGCGGGGAGCTGTTTTTT
J: TRBJ2-3; V: TRBV7-6; D: TRBD1; size: few; CDR3: CASSPGQATDTQYF; DNA: TGTGCCAGCAGCCCCGGACAGGCGACAGATACGCAGTATTTT
J: TRBJ1-1; V: TRBV5-8; D: NA; size: NA; CDR3: CASSLGPRQVEAFF; DNA: TGTGCCAGCAGCTTGGGGCCCCGACAGGTTGAAGCTTTCTTT
J: TRBJ1-5; V: TRBV20-1; D: TRBD1; size: few; CDR3: CSATRDRGHQPQHF; DNA: TGCAGTGCGACTCGGGACAGGGGGCATCAGCCCCAGCATTTT
J: TRBJ1-5; V: TRBV3-1; D: NA; size: many; CDR3: CASSLHVGQPQHF; DNA: TGTGCCAGCAGCTTACATGTGGGTCAGCCCCAGCATTTT
J: TRBJ2-7; V: TRBV5-1; D: TRBD2; size: NA; CDR3: CASTPGGLAASYEQYF; DNA: TGCGCCAGCACTCCCGGGGGACTAGCGGCCTCCTACGAGCAGTACTTC
J: TRBJ2-2; V: TRBV20-1; D: NA; size: many; CDR3: CSASAEDRRGTGELFF; DNA: TGCAGTGCTAGTGCGGAAGACAGGAGGGGCACCGGGGAGCTGTTTTTT